Shown below are 13 T cell receptor beta chains from a single sample sequenced in a study of T cell responses to AZD1222 COVID-19 vaccine. Sequencing was performed with immunoSEQ multiplex PCR; in TCRdb, only in-frame clones are kept and a portion is missing. The repertoire has approximately 94,000 clones, less than 90% of them found once; the top ten carry about 1.7%. Here the sequenced sample was peripheral blood, taken on day 0 of AZD1222 vaccination. Receptor source: an adult in good health.

The chain couples TRBV4-2 to TRBJ2-1; D may be TRBD1 or TRBD2 (5 bases each). Germline CDR1 LGHNA, CDR2 YNFKEQ. This CDR3 region has 15 residues. V was trimmed by 0 bases and J by 4 bases, leaving 10 bases between them. CDR3 loop: CASSQDRDAYNEQFF. The CDR3, as DNA: TGTGCCAGCAGCCAAGACCGGGACGCATACAATGAGCAGTTCTTC.

This chain uses TRBV21-1 with TRBJ1-5; the table names TRBD1, a call not compared with the DNA. TRBV21-1 is a pseudogene. The CDR3 runs 18 residues. The CDR3 nucleotides are TGTGCCAGCAGCAAAGCCCCCCGGGACAGGGAGGGGAATCAGCCCCAGCATTTT. Protein sequence: CASSKAPRDREGNQPQHF.

The genes are TRBV7-8 and TRBJ1-4, with 8 positions matching TRBD1. The germline gives CDR1 SGHVS, CDR2 FQNEAQ. J lost 7 bases, V lost 5 bases, and 6 bases had no gene match. The CDR3 extends over 14 amino acids. The CDR3 DNA sequence: TGTGCCAGCAGCCTGGACAGGGTGGGTGAAAAACTGTTTTTT. Translation gives CASSLDRVGEKLFF.

CDR3: CASSQRGAGLSYNEQFF. Written as DNA, the CDR3 is TGTGCCAGCAGCCAAAGGGGTGCGGGCCTCTCCTACAATGAGCAGTTCTTC. This chain connects TRBV4-2 to TRBJ2-1; possibly TRBD1 or TRBD2 for D (5 bases each). Germline V gene data show CDR1 as LGHNA and CDR2 as YNFKEQ. The CDR3 has 17 residues. V was shortened by 2 bases and J by 0 bases, with 14 bases between the two germline ends.

The genes are TRBV6-2 or TRBV6-3 and TRBJ1-6; D call uncertain. Trimming took 2 bases from V and 3 from J, leaving 8 bases between them. The CDR3 runs to 15 residues. Per germline, CDR1 MNHEY and CDR2 SVGEGT. The DNA of the CDR3 is TGTGCCAGCAGTTACCCACCGGACTATAATTCACCCCTCCACTTT. Its translation is CASSYPPDYNSPLHF.

This chain joins TRBV4-1 and TRBJ1-5; perhaps TRBD1 as D (6 bases). This CDR3 has 17 amino acids. Trimming shortened V by 4 bases and J by 4 bases, and 20 bases separated the two germline ends. Germline CDR1 and CDR2: MGHRA and YSYEKL. The CDR3 loop is CASSLTGPGAMNQPQHF. DNA of the CDR3: TGCGCCAGCAGCCTAACGGGGCCAGGGGCGATGAATCAGCCCCAGCATTTT.

This sequence joins TRBV19 and TRBJ1-1, with D possibly TRBD1 on 5 matching bases. The germline CDR1 and CDR2 sequences are LNHDA and SQIVND (reference sequence). V was shortened by 1 base and J by 1 base, with 13 bases between the two germline ends. This CDR3 comprises 16 residues. The CDR3: CASSIVAGAPNTEAFF. CDR3 DNA sequence: TGTGCCAGTAGTATAGTTGCTGGGGCACCGAACACTGAAGCTTTCTTT.

This rearrangement joins TRBV9 to TRBJ2-5; D is ambiguous. There are 13 residues in the CDR3. Per the germline V gene, CDR1 is SGDLS and CDR2 is YYNGEE. V was trimmed by 2 bases and J by 5 bases, leaving 10 bases between them. Written as DNA, the CDR3 is TGTGCCAGCAGCGTGATTGCCGGGGAGACCCAGTACTTC. Protein product: CASSVIAGETQYF.

The V and J genes are TRBV19 and TRBJ1-1; 8 bases line up with TRBD1. The germline V gene has CDR1 LNHDA and CDR2 SQIVND (reference sequence). Trimming cost V 3 bases and J 2 bases; bases outside gene matches: 8. The CDR3 covers 16 residues. In DNA form, the CDR3 reads TGTGCCAGTAGTATGCAGGGGGCGATGAGAAACACTGAAGCTTTCTTT. It is translated as CASSMQGAMRNTEAFF. Based on the CDR3 plus reference TRBV19 and TRBJ1-1, the full variable domain is DGGITQSPKYLFRKEGQNVTLSCEQNLNHDAMYWYRQDPGQGLRLIYYSQIVNDFQKGDIAEGYSVSREKKESFPLTVTSAQKNPTAFYLCASSMQGAMRNTEAFFGQGTRLTVV.

DNA of the CDR3: TGTGCCACCAGCAGGGCCATAAGCTCTGGAAACACCATATATTTT. Translated, it gives CATSRAISSGNTIYF. The genes are TRBV15 and TRBJ1-3; unclear D gene. Germline V lookup: CDR1 LNHNV, CDR2 YYDKDF (reference sequence). V was pared by 3 bases and J by 0 bases, with 9 bases between. The CDR3 has 15 residues.

J is TRBJ2-5 and V is TRBV5-1; possible D gene TRBD2, 5 bases. Looked up from germline, CDR1 is SGHRS and CDR2 is YFSETQ. The CDR3 length is 12 residues. Between the trimmed V and J ends, which lost 0 bases and 5 bases, there was a span of 5 bases. The CDR3 protein is CASSLAGETQYF. The CDR3 region has the DNA TGCGCCAGCAGCTTGGCGGGGGAGACCCAGTACTTC.

The CDR3 protein is CASSVGQGDSPQHF. The CDR3 DNA sequence: TGTGCCAGCAGTGTAGGACAGGGAGACTCGCCCCAGCATTTT. This chain uses TRBV6-2 or TRBV6-3 with TRBJ1-5, with TRBD1 matching 8 bases. The trim removed 5 bases at V and 9 bases at J, leaving 9 bases unmatched. Germline V CDR1 and CDR2: MNHEY, SVGEGT. The CDR3 consists of 14 residues.

This chain uses TRBV29-1 with TRBJ2-2; no firm D call. This CDR3 region has 12 residues. Germline V gene lookup returns CDR1 SQVTM and CDR2 ANQGSEA. With 5 bases removed from V and 3 bases from J, the gap between germline ends came to 7 bases. CDR3 DNA: TGCAGCGTTCAGACCCACACCGGGGAGCTGTTTTTT. It encodes CSVQTHTGELFF.